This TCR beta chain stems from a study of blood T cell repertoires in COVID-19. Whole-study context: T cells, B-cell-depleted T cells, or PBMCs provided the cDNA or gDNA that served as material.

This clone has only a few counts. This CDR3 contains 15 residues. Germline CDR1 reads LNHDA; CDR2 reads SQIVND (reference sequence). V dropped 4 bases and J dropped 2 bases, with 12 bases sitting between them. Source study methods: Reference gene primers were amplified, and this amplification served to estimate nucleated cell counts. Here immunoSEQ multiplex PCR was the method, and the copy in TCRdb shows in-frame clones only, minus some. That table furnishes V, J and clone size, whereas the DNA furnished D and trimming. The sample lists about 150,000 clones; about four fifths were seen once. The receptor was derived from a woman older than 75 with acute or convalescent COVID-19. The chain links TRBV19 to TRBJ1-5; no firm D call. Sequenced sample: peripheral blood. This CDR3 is CASSTDPAGNQPQHF. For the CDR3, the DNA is TGTGCCAGTAGTACAGACCCGGCGGGCAATCAGCCCCAGCATTTT. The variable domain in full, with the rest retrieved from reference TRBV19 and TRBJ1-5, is DGGITQSPKYLFRKEGQNVTLSCEQNLNHDAMYWYRQDPGQGLRLIYYSQIVNDFQKGDIAEGYSVSREKKESFPLTVTSAQKNPTAFYLCASSTDPAGNQPQHFGDGTRLSIL.